This TCR beta chain was sequenced during a study of OX40 agonist ivuxolimab in advanced cancers. The wider study: There were three patients with partial responses, one having hepatocellular carcinoma and two cutaneous melanoma.

Blood was sampled at baseline, cycle 4 day 1, and cycle 7 day 1. Assay: immunoSEQ multiplex PCR; the TCRdb copy retains only in-frame clones and omits some. Altogether about 78,000 clones are present, approximately 90% being singletons, with the ten largest covering 2.5% to 3%. The CDR3 covers 16 residues. V lost 0 bases to trimming and J lost 1 base, with 13 bases between them. Germline V CDR1 and CDR2: SGDLS, YYNGEE. Study conclusions and caveats: Among patients with partial responses at 0.1-3.0 mg/kg, clonal expansion was among the lowest.

With respect to this clone: Its specificity is not known.

The TCR was taken from an adult with an advanced solid tumor such as melanoma, head and neck, liver or kidney cancer. Source: CD4+ or CD8+ T cells sorted from blood, taken in a trial of the OX40 agonist ivuxolimab. V and J are TRBV9 and TRBJ2-5, with TRBD2 as a possible D gene (6 bases). The DNA of the CDR3 is TGTGCCAGCAGCGTAGAGGGAGGATTGCGCCAAGAGACCCAGTACTTC. This codes for CASSVEGGLRQETQYF.